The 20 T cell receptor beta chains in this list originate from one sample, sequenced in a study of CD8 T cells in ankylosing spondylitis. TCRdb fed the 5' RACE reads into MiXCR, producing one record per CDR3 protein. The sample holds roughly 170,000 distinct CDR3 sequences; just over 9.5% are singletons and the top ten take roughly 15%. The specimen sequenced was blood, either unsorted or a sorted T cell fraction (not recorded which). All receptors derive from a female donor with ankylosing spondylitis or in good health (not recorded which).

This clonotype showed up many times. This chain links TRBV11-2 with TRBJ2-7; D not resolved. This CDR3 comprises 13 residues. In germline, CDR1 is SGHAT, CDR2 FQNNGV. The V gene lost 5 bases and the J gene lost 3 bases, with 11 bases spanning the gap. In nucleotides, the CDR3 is TGTGCCAGCAGCCCGTCCCCCGGCTACGAGCAGTACTTC. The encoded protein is CASSPSPGYEQYF.

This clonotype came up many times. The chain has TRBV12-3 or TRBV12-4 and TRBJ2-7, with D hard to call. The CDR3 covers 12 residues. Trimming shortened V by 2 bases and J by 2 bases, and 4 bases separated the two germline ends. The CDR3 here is CASSLNAYEQYF. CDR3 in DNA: TGTGCCAGCAGTTTAAATGCCTACGAGCAGTACTTC.

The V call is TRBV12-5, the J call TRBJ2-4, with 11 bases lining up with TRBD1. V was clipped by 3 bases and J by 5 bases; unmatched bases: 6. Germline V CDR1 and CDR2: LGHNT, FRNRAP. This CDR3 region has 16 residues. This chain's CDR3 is CASGFFRTGGQNIQYF. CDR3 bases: TGTGCTAGTGGTTTCTTCAGGACAGGGGGCCAAAACATTCAGTACTTC.

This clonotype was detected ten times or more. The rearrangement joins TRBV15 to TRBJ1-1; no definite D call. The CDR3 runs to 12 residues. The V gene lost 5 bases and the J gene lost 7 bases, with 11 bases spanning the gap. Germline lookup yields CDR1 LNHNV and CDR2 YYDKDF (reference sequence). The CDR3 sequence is CATSYGGSEAFF. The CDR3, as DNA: TGTGCCACCAGCTACGGCGGCAGTGAAGCTTTCTTT.

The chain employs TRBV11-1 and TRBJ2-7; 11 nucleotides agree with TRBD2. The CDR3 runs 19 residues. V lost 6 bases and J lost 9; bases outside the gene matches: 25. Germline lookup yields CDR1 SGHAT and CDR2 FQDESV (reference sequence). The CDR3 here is CASSSSLAGGTESMEGQYF. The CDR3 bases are TGTGCCAGCAGTTCATCCTTAGCGGGAGGGACTGAATCGATGGAAGGGCAGTACTTC.

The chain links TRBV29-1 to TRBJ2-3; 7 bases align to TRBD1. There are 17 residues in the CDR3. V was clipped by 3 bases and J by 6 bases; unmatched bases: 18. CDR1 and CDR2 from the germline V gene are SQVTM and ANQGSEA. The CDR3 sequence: CSVENGYETGNADTQYF. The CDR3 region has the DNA TGCAGCGTTGAGAATGGGTATGAGACAGGGAATGCGGATACGCAGTATTTT.

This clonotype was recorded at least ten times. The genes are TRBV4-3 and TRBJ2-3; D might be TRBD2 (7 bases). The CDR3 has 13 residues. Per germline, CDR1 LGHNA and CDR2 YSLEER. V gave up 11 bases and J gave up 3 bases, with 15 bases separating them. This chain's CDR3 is CAAGGRGTDTQYF. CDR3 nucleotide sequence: TGCGCCGCCGGGGGGAGGGGGACAGATACGCAGTATTTT.

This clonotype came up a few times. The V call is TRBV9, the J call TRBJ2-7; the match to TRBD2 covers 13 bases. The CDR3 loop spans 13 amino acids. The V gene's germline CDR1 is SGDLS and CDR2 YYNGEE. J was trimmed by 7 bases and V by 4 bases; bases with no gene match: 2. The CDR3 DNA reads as TGTGCCAGCAGCAAGACTAGCGGGAGGGAGCAGTACTTC. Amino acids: CASSKTSGREQYF.

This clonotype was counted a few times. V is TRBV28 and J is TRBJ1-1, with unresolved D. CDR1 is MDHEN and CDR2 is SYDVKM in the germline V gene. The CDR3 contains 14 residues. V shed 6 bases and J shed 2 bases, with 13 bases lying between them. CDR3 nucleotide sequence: TGTGCCAGCAGCTCGCTCAGGAGAAACACTGAAGCTTTCTTT. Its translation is CASSSLRRNTEAFF.

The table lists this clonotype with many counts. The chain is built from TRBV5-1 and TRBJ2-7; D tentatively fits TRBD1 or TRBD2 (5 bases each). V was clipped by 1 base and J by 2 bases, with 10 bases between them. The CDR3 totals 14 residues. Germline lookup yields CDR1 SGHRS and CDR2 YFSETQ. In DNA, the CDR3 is TGCGCCAGCAGCTTGTCCGGGGACGCCTACGAGCAGTACTTC. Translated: CASSLSGDAYEQYF.

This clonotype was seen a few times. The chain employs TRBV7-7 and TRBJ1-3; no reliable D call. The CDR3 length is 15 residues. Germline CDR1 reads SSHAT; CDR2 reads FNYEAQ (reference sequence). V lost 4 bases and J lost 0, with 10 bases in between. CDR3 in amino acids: CASSSNDISGNTIYF. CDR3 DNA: TGTGCCAGCAGCTCAAACGACATCTCTGGAAACACCATATATTTT.

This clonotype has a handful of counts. CDR3 amino acids: CSVRPGNSGDEQYF. The CDR3 DNA is TGCAGCGTCCGGCCGGGGAATTCTGGTGACGAGCAGTACTTC. The chain has TRBV29-1 and TRBJ2-7, with D possibly being TRBD2 (5 bases). Germline assignment: CDR1 SQVTM and CDR2 ANQGSEA. The CDR3 covers 14 residues. Trimming removed 6 bases from V and 5 bases from J, with 20 bases in between.

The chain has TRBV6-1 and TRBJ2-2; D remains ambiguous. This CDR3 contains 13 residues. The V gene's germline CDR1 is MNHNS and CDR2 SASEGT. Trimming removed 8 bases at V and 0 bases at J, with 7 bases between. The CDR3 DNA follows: TGTGCCAGCGGGCCCACGAACACCGGGGAGCTGTTTTTT. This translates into CASGPTNTGELFF.

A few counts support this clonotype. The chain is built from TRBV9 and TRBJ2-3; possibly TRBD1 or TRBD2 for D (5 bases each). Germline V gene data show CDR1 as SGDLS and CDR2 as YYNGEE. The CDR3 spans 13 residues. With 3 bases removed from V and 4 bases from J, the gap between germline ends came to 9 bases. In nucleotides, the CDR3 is TGTGCCAGCAGCGGGGACGTCCCAGATACGCAGTATTTT. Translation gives CASSGDVPDTQYF.

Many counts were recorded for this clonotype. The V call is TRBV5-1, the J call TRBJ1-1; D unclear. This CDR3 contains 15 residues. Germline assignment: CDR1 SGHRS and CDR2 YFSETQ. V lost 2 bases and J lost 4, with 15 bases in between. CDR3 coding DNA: TGCGCCAGCAGCTTATTTGACGTATTCGGCACTGAAGCTTTCTTT. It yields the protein CASSLFDVFGTEAFF.

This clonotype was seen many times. CDR3 sequence reads: CASSLSGVGYTF. Here the CDR3 DNA reads TGTGCCAGCAGCTTAAGCGGAGTCGGCTACACCTTC. The chain combines TRBV11-1 with TRBJ1-2; D remains ambiguous. The germline V and J ends were trimmed by 2 bases and 8 bases, with 9 bases remaining between them. CDR1 is SGHAT, CDR2 FQDESV, per germline (reference sequence). The CDR3 covers 12 residues.

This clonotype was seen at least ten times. The DNA of the CDR3 is TGTGCCAGCTGGCCCGGACGGACAGATACGCAGTATTTT. Protein product: CASWPGRTDTQYF. The chain couples TRBV27 to TRBJ2-3, with D hard to call. The CDR3 contains 13 residues. Between the trimmed V and J ends, which lost 8 bases and 3 bases, there was a span of 12 bases. Germline CDR1 is MNHEY and CDR2 is SMNVEV (reference sequence).

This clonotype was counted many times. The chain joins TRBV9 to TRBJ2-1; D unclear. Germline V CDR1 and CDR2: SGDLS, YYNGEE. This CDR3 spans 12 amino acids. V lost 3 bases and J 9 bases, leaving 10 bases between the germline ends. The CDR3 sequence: CASSAPLSEQFF. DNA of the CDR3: TGTGCCAGCAGCGCCCCGCTGTCTGAGCAGTTCTTC.

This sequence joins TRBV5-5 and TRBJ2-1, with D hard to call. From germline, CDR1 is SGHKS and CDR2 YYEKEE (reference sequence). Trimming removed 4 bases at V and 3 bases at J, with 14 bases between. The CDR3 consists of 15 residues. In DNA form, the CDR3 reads TGTGCCAGCAGCCCCGGGTTCGCGAGCTACAATGAGCAGTTCTTC. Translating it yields CASSPGFASYNEQFF.

CDR3 in amino acids: CSVREGNRHIMHF. The CDR3 DNA follows: TGCAGTGTCAGAGAGGGGAACAGACACATCATGCATTTT. This chain uses TRBV20-1 with TRBJ1-5, with D tentatively TRBD1 (5 bases). V lost 7 bases, J lost 15 bases, and 25 bases lay in between. This CDR3 has 13 amino acids. Looked up from germline, CDR1 is DFQATT and CDR2 is SNEGSKA (reference sequence).